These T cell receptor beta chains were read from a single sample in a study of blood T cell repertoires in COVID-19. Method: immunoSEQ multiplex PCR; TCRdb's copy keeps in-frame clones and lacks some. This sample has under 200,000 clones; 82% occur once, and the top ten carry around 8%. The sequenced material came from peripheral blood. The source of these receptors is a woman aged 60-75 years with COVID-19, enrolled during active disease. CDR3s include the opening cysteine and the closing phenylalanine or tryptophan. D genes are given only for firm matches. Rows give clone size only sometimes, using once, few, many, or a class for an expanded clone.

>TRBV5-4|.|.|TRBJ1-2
CASSLAGDGYTF
TGTGCCAGCAGCCTGGCGGGGGATGGCTACACCTTC
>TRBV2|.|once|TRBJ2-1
CASAAITAGEQFF
TGTGCCAGCGCCGCTATTACCGCAGGTGAGCAGTTCTTC
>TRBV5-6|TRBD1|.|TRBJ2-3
CASSLGQGVRGDTQYF
TGTGCCAGCAGCTTGGGACAGGGGGTGCGGGGAGATACGCAGTATTTT
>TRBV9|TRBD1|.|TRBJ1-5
CASSAVGTDDQPQHF
TGTGCCAGCAGCGCGGTAGGGACAGATGATCAGCCCCAGCATTTT
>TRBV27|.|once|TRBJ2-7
CASSSSYSHEQYF
TGTGCCAGCAGTTCCTCGTACAGCCACGAGCAGTACTTC
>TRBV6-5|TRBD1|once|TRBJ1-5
CASKKGANNQPQHF
TGTGCCAGCAAAAAGGGGGCGAACAATCAGCCCCAGCATTTT
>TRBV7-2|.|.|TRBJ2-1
CASSAVSSLNEQFF
TGTGCCAGCAGCGCCGTTAGTTCATTAAATGAGCAGTTCTTC
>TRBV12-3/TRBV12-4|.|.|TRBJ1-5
CASSLAGAGPQHF
TGTGCCAGCAGTTTAGCGGGGGCTGGGCCCCAGCATTTT
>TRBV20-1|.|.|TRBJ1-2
CSARTPGGYTF
TGCAGTGCTAGGACTCCCGGGGGCTACACCTTC
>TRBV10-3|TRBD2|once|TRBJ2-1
CAISGPSSGASYNEQFF
TGTGCCATCAGTGGCCCCTCGAGCGGGGCCTCCTACAATGAGCAGTTCTTC
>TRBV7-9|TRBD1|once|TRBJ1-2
CASSSMWDRGLGLRGYTF
TGTGCCAGCAGCTCAATGTGGGACAGGGGGCTTGGGCTGCGGGGCTACACCTTC
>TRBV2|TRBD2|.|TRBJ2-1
CASSERGLAGRVGYNEQFF
TGTGCCAGCAGTGAAAGGGGACTAGCGGGGCGAGTCGGGTACAATGAGCAGTTCTTC
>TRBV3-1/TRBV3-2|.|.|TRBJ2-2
CASRLLSGLNTGELFF
TGTGCCAGCCGCCTCCTGTCAGGACTCAACACCGGGGAGCTGTTTTTT
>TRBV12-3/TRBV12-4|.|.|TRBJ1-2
CASRRGFEYGYTF
TGTGCCAGTAGGCGGGGGTTTGAGTATGGCTACACCTTC
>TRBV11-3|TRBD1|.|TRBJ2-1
CASSARTGTGANEQFF
TGTGCCAGCAGCGCAAGGACCGGGACAGGGGCAAATGAGCAGTTCTTC
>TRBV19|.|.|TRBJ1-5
CASSPKRGLASNQPQHF
TGTGCCAGTAGTCCGAAAAGGGGGTTAGCTAGCAATCAGCCCCAGCATTTT
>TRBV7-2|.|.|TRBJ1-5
CASSLAGGDQPQHF
TGTGCCAGCAGCTTAGCAGGGGGTGACCAGCCCCAGCATTTT
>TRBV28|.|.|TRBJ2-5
CASRGIRAEETQYF
TGTGCCAGCAGGGGTATCCGAGCGGAAGAGACCCAGTACTTC
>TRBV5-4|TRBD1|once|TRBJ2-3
CASSLATGPDTQYF
TGTGCCAGCAGCTTGGCGACAGGGCCAGATACGCAGTATTTT
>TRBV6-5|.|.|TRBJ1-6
CASRPPPGSPLHF
TGTGCCAGCAGACCCCCTCCAGGATCACCCCTCCACTTT
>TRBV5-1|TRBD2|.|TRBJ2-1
CASSFVTSLYNEQFF
TGCGCCAGCAGCTTCGTGACTAGCCTCTACAATGAGCAGTTCTTC
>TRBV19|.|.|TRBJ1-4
CASKELATNEKLFF
TGTGCCAGTAAAGAACTTGCAACTAATGAAAAACTGTTTTTT
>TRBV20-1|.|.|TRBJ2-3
CSAVQDTQYF
TGCAGTGCCGTACAAGATACGCAGTATTTT
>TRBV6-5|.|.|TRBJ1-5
CASSYSVGDSNQPQHF
TGTGCCAGCAGTTATTCCGTAGGGGATAGCAATCAGCCCCAGCATTTT
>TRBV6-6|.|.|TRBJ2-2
CASRHRSGAGELFF
TGTGCCAGCAGACATCGGTCAGGGGCCGGGGAGCTGTTTTTT
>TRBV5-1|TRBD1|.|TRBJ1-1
CASSLEGATNTEAFF
TGCGCCAGCAGCTTGGAGGGGGCAACCAACACTGAAGCTTTCTTT
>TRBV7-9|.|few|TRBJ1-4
CASSRGDGSRIINEKLFF
TGTGCCAGCAGCCGGGGGGACGGTTCTCGTATAATAAATGAAAAACTGTTTTTT
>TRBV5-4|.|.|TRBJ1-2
CASSSDRQGHGYTF
TGTGCCAGCAGCTCCGATCGGCAGGGTCATGGCTACACCTTC
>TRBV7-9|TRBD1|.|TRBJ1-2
CASSFTGQGAHGYTF
TGTGCCAGCAGTTTCACGGGACAGGGGGCTCACGGCTACACCTTC
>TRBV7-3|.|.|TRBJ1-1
CASSLSARGNTEAFF
TGTGCCAGCAGCCTAAGCGCCCGTGGGAACACTGAAGCTTTCTTT
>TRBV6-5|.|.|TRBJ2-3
CASSYDGNTDTQYF
TGTGCCAGCAGTTACGACGGGAACACAGATACGCAGTATTTT
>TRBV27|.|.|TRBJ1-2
CASSRNGGGLDYGYTF
TGTGCCAGCAGTCGTAACGGTGGAGGGTTAGACTATGGCTACACCTTC
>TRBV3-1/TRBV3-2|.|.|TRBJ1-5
CASSQGRLSNQPQHF
TGTGCCAGCAGCCAAGGCAGACTAAGCAATCAGCCCCAGCATTTT
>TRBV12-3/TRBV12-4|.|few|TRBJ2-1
CASTEVVKNEQFF
TGTGCCAGCACCGAAGTAGTAAAGAATGAGCAGTTCTTC
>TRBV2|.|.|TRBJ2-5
CASRGESGETQYF
TGTGCCAGCAGGGGAGAATCCGGGGAGACCCAGTACTTC
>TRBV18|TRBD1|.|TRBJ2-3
CASSGQGVVDTQYF
TGTGCCAGCTCGGGACAGGGAGTCGTAGATACGCAGTATTTT
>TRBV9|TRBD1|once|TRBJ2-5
CASSVRQGGQETQYF
TGTGCCAGCAGCGTAAGACAGGGCGGACAAGAGACCCAGTACTTC
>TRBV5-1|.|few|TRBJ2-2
CASSFGRGNTGELFF
TGCGCCAGCAGCTTCGGCAGGGGGAACACCGGGGAGCTGTTTTTT